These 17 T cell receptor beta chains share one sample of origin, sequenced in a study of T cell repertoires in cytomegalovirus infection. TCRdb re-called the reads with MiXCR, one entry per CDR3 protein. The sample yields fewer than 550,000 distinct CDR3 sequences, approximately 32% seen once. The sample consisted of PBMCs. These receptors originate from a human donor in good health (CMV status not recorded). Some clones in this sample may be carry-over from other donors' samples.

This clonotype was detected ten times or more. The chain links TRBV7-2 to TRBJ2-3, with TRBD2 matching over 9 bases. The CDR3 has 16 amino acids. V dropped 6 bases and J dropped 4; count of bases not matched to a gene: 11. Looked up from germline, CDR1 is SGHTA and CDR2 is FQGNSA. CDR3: CASRPPSGGISDTQYF. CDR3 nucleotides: TGTGCCAGCAGGCCTCCCAGCGGGGGGATTTCAGATACGCAGTATTTT.

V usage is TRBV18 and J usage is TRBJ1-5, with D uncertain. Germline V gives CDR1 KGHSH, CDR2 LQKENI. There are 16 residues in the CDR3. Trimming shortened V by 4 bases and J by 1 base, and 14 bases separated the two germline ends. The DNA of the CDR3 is TGTGCCAGCTCACGCACCGGAGGAACGAGCAATCAGCCCCAGCATTTT. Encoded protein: CASSRTGGTSNQPQHF.

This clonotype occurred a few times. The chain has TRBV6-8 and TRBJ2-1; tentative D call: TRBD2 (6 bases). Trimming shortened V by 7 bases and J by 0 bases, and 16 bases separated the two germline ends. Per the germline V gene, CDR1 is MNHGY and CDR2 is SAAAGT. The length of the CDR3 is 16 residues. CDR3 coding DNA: TGTGCCAGCACTCGGCCCGGAGGGCCCTCCTACAATGAGCAGTTCTTC. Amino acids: CASTRPGGPSYNEQFF.

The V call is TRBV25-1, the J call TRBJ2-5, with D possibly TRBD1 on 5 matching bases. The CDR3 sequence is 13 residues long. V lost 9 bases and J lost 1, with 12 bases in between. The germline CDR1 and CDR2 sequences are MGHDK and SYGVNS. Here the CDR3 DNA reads TGTGCCAGTTCGAGACAGCTCCAAGAGACCCAGTACTTC. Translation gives CASSRQLQETQYF.

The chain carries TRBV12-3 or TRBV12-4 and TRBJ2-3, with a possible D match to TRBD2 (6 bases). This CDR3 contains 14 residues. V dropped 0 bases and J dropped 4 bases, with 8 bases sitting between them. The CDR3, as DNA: TGTGCCAGCAGTTTAGCCGGGACTGCAGATACGCAGTATTTT. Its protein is CASSLAGTADTQYF.

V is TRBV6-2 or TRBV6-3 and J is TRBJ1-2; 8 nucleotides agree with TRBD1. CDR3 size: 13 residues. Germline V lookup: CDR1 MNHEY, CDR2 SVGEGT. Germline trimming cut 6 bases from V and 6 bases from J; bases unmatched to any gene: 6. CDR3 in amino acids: CASSRQGIDGYTF. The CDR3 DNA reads TGTGCCAGCAGCCGACAGGGGATAGATGGCTACACCTTC.

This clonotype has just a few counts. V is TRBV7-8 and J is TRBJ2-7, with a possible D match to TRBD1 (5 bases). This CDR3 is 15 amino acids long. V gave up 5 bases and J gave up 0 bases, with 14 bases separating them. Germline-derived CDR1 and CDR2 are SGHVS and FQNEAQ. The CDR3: CASSPQGSGSYEQYF. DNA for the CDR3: TGTGCCAGCAGCCCGCAGGGTTCCGGCTCCTACGAGCAGTACTTC.

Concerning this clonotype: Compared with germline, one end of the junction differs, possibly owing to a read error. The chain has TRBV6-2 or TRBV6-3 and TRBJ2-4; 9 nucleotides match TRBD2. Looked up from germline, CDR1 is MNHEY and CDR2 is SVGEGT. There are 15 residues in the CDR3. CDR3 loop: CASREPGLAKNIQNF. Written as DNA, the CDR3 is TGTGCCAGCAGGGAACCGGGACTAGCCAAAAACATTCAGAACTTC.

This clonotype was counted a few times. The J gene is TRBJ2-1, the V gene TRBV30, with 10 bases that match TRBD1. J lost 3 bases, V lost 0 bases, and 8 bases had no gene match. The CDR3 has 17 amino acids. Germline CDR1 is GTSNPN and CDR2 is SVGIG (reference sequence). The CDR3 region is CAWSVDRGPGGYNEQFF. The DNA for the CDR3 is TGTGCCTGGAGTGTCGACAGGGGGCCCGGAGGCTACAATGAGCAGTTCTTC.

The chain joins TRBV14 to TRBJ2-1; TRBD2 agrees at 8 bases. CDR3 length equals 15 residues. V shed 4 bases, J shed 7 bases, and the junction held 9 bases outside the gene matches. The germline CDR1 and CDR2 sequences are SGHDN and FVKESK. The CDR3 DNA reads TGTGCCAGCAGCCTACGGGGGGGCCTGTTAAATGAGCAGTTCTTC. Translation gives CASSLRGGLLNEQFF.

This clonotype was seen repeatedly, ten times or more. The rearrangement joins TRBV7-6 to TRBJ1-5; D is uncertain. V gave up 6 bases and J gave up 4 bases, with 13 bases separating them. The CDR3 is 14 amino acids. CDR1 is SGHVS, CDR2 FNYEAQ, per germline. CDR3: CASRAWEGNQPQHF. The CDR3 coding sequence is TGTGCCAGCAGGGCCTGGGAGGGAAATCAGCCCCAGCATTTT.

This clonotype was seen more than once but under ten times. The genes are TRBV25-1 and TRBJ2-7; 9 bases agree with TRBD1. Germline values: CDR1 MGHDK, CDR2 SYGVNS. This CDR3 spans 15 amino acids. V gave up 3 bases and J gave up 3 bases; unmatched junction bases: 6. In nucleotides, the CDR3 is TGTGCCAGCAGTGAGCTAGGACAGGGGTACTACGAGCAGTACTTC. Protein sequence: CASSELGQGYYEQYF.

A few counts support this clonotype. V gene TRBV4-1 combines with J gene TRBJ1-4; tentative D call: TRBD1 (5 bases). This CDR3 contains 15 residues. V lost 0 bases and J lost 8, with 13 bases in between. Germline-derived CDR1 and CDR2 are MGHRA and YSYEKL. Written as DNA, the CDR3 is TGCGCCAGCAGCCAAGATTTGCAGGGAGGGGAAAAACTGTTTTTT. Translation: CASSQDLQGGEKLFF.

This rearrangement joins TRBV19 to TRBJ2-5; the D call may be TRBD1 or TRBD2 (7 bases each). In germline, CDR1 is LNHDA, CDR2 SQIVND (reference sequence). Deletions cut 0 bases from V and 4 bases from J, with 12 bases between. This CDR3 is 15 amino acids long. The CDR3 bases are TGTGCCAGTAGTATAGACAGGGGGGGTCGAGAGACCCAGTACTTC. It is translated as CASSIDRGGRETQYF. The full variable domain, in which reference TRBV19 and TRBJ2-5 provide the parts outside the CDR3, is DGGITQSPKYLFRKEGQNVTLSCEQNLNHDAMYWYRQDPGQGLRLIYYSQIVNDFQKGDIAEGYSVSREKKESFPLTVTSAQKNPTAFYLCASSIDRGGRETQYFGPGTRLLVL.

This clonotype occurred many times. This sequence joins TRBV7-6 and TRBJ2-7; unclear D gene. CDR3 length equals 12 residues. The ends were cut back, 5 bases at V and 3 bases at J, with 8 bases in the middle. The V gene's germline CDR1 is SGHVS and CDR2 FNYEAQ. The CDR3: CASSAAGYEQYF. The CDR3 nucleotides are TGTGCCAGCAGCGCCGCAGGCTACGAGCAGTACTTC.

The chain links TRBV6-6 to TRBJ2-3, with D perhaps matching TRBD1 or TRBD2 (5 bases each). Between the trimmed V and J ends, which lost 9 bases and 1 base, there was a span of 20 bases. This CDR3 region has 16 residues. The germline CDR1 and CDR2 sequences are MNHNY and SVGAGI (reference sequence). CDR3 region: CASLLRARGGTDTQYF. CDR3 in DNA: TGTGCCAGTTTGCTTAGGGCCCGAGGGGGCACAGATACGCAGTATTTT.

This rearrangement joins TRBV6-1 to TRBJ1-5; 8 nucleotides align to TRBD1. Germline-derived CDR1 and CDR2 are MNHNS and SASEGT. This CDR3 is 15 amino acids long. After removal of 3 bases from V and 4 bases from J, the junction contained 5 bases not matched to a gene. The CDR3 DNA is TGTGCCAGCAGTGATCTAGGACAGGGAAATCAGCCCCAGCATTTT. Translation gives CASSDLGQGNQPQHF.